A single sample gave rise to the 9 T cell receptor beta chains below, sequenced in a study of CD8+CD57+ T cells in acquired aplastic anemia. The template for TCR beta VDJ and CDR3 sequence profiling was genomic DNA. TCRdb called the reads again in MiXCR, with one record for every CDR3 protein. Of 150,000 to 200,000 distinct CDR3 sequences in the sample, roughly 45% were seen once. The sequenced sample consisted of sorted CD4+, CD8+, or CD8+CD57+ T cells (not recorded which) from PBMCs. Source of these receptors: a human donor in good health.

A word on this clonotype: Mismatch with germline at one junction end may stem from a read error. The gene calls are TRBV18 and TRBJ2-1, with TRBD2 matching 9 bases. CDR3 size: 16 residues. CDR1 and CDR2 (germline): KGHSH, LQKENI. The CDR3 protein is CASSPPASGTYNELFF. DNA for the CDR3: TGTGCCAGCTCACCACCGGCTAGCGGGACCTACAATGAGCTGTTCTTC.

This clonotype occurred many times. The gene calls are TRBV6-1 and TRBJ2-7, with D perhaps TRBD2 (5 bases). The CDR3 covers 15 residues. Trimming removed 0 bases from V and 7 bases from J, with 16 bases in between. Germline V gene lookup returns CDR1 MNHNS and CDR2 SASEGT. CDR3: CASSEARGSLREQYF. In DNA form, the CDR3 reads TGTGCCAGCAGTGAAGCCAGAGGGTCCCTCAGGGAGCAGTACTTC.

Ten or more counts support this clonotype. This chain uses TRBV5-1 with TRBJ1-3; D gene uncertain. From germline, CDR1 is SGHRS and CDR2 YFSETQ. Trimming left V 0 bases short and J 0 bases short, with 10 bases between. CDR3 length: 16 residues. This CDR3 reads CASSLGVPSSGNTIYF. CDR3 nucleotides: TGCGCCAGCAGCTTGGGGGTGCCAAGCTCTGGAAACACCATATATTTT.

The chain carries TRBV25-1 and TRBJ1-4; no firm D call. The V gene lost 5 bases and the J gene lost 4 bases, with 14 bases spanning the gap. This CDR3 region has 15 residues. CDR1 and CDR2 (germline): MGHDK, SYGVNS. CDR3 region: CASSHTGSFNEKLFF. CDR3 in DNA: TGTGCCAGCAGTCATACCGGGTCTTTTAATGAAAAACTGTTTTTT.

This clonotype was seen a few times. The chain has TRBV10-3 and TRBJ1-3, with 7 nucleotides matching TRBD1. The CDR3 length is 14 residues. J was trimmed by 0 bases and V by 9 bases; bases with no gene match: 5. CDR1 ENHRY and CDR2 SYGVKD come from the germline V gene. In nucleotides, the CDR3 is TGTGCCATACAAGGACAGGACTCTGGAAACACCATATATTTT. As protein: CAIQGQDSGNTIYF.

The rearrangement uses TRBV10-3 and TRBJ2-3, with a tentative D call TRBD2 (5 bases). V gave up 3 bases and J gave up 6 bases, with 16 bases separating them. The CDR3 length is 15 residues. Germline-derived CDR1 and CDR2 are ENHRY and SYGVKD. The CDR3 DNA sequence: TGTGCCATCAGTGAAATGGCGGGCTCATTTGATACGCAGTATTTT. It encodes CAISEMAGSFDTQYF.

This clonotype was seen a handful of times. The gene calls are TRBV18 and TRBJ1-2; D is undetermined. CDR1 is KGHSH and CDR2 is LQKENI in the germline V gene. The V end was cut by 3 bases, the J end by 2 bases, with 10 bases between. The CDR3 runs to 14 residues. The CDR3 nucleotides read TGTGCCAGCTCACCGGTCAACGGAAACTATGGCTACACCTTC. Encoded protein: CASSPVNGNYGYTF.

This clonotype was counted at least ten times. The genes are TRBV5-1 and TRBJ2-3; 10 bases line up with TRBD1. V trimming: 4 bases; J trimming: 4 bases; junction bases outside the gene matches: 9. Per the germline V gene, CDR1 is SGHRS and CDR2 is YFSETQ. The CDR3 has 16 amino acids. The chain's CDR3 is CASSLTGTGVSDTQYF. In DNA form, the CDR3 reads TGCGCCAGCAGCCTGACCGGGACAGGGGTGTCAGATACGCAGTATTTT.

The genes are TRBV5-1 and TRBJ1-1, with TRBD1 identical over 8 bases. There are 15 residues in the CDR3. The V segment lost 2 bases and the J segment 8 bases; nucleotides outside the gene matches: 11. Per the germline V gene, CDR1 is SGHRS and CDR2 is YFSETQ. CDR3: CASSLQGQGRLEAFF. Here the CDR3 DNA reads TGCGCCAGCAGCTTACAAGGACAGGGACGACTGGAAGCTTTCTTT.